The next 27 T cell receptor beta chains were all read from a single sample in a study of spatial heterogeneity in lung cancer. Whole-study results and caveats: One measure, the expanded intratumoral alpha and beta TCR count, tracked tumor mutation counts.

Time point here: sample taken at primary tumor resection. No antigen has been assigned to these receptors. Using its own MiXCR run on the 5' RACE reads, TCRdb lists one record per CDR3 protein. Of some 8,000 distinct CDR3 sequences listed, roughly 9.6% are singletons. The input for sequencing was lung tumor tissue, taken at surgery. All receptors derive from a male donor with early-stage non-small cell lung cancer.

This clonotype was observed many times. The chain links TRBV7-2 to TRBJ1-6; no reliable D call. Trimming took 5 bases from V and 3 from J, leaving 8 bases between them. Germline V gives CDR1 SGHTA, CDR2 FQGNSA. The CDR3 is 14 amino acids. Written as DNA, the CDR3 is TGTGCCAGCAGCGCAGATGGCTATAATTCACCCCTCCACTTT. This codes for CASSADGYNSPLHF.

This clonotype appeared many times. The V and J genes are TRBV20-1 and TRBJ2-5; no clear D. CDR1 DFQATT and CDR2 SNEGSKA come from the germline V gene (reference sequence). This CDR3 contains 11 residues. V was clipped by 4 bases and J by 4 bases, with 7 bases between them. CDR3 sequence (DNA): TGCAGTGCTACCCACGGAGAGACCCAGTACTTC. Its protein is CSATHGETQYF.

This clonotype was observed at least ten times. The genes are TRBV2 and TRBJ1-1; D not certain. The germline CDR1 and CDR2 sequences are SNHLY and FYNNEI. V was pared by 5 bases and J by 6 bases, with 16 bases between. The CDR3 loop spans 14 amino acids. CDR3 DNA: TGTGCCAGCAGTCTCATGGGAGTGAGCGCTGAAGCTTTCTTT. Encoded protein: CASSLMGVSAEAFF. The full variable domain, its missing parts supplied by reference TRBV2 and TRBJ1-1, is EPEVTQTPSHQVTQMGQEVILRCVPISNHLYFYWYRQILGQKVEFLVSFYNNEISEKSEIFDDQFSVERPDGSNFTLKIRSTKLEDSAMYFCASSLMGVSAEAFFGQGTRLTVV.

This clonotype was counted at least ten times. The chain uses TRBV3-1 and TRBJ1-1; D gene uncertain. V lost 4 bases and J 8 bases, leaving 11 bases between the germline ends. The V gene's germline CDR1 is LGHDT and CDR2 YNNKEL (reference sequence). CDR3 size: 12 residues. The CDR3 region has the DNA TGTGCCAGCAGCCCCCTGGCAGAAGAAGCTTTCTTT. Encoded protein: CASSPLAEEAFF.

This clonotype was recorded many times. The rearrangement joins TRBV5-1 to TRBJ1-5, with a possible D match to TRBD1 (5 bases). V lost 5 bases and J lost 6, with 12 bases in between. The CDR3 totals 13 residues. The germline V gene encodes CDR1 SGHRS and CDR2 YFSETQ. The CDR3 DNA reads TGCGCCAGCAGGGAGACAGCGTCTCAGCCCCAGCATTTT. Residues: CASRETASQPQHF. Variable domain in full (rest from reference TRBV5-1 and TRBJ1-5): KAGVTQTPRYLIKTRGQQVTLSCSPISGHRSVSWYQQTPGQGLQFLFEYFSETQRNKGNFPGRFSGRQFSNSRSEMNVSTLELGDSALYLCASRETASQPQHFGDGTRLSIL.

The chain has TRBV7-2 and TRBJ1-6; 9 bases align to TRBD1. The CDR3 spans 15 residues. Germline V gene data show CDR1 as SGHTA and CDR2 as FQGNSA. J was trimmed by 10 bases and V by 1 base; bases with no gene match: 5. CDR3 DNA sequence: TGTGCCAGCAGCTTAGAGGGACAGGGCCAGTCACCCCTCCACTTT. Its translation is CASSLEGQGQSPLHF.

Relative to its sample, this clonotype is medium-sized (0.01 to 0.1%). V usage is TRBV20-1 and J usage is TRBJ2-3, with D perhaps TRBD1 or TRBD2 (7 bases each). The germline V gene has CDR1 DFQATT and CDR2 SNEGSKA (reference sequence). Trimming shortened V by 3 bases and J by 4 bases, and 14 bases separated the two germline ends. The CDR3 totals 14 residues. The CDR3 spells CSASLPGGADTQYF. Written as DNA, the CDR3 is TGCAGTGCTAGTCTCCCAGGGGGGGCAGATACGCAGTATTTT.

In its sample, this clonotype was seen many times. The rearrangement uses TRBV5-1 and TRBJ2-5, with TRBD1 matching 8 bases. Germline CDR1 is SGHRS and CDR2 is YFSETQ. The trim removed 2 bases at V and 2 bases at J, leaving 5 bases unmatched. This CDR3 comprises 15 residues. The CDR3 region is CASSFAQGAQETQYF. CDR3 DNA sequence: TGCGCCAGCAGCTTTGCCCAGGGGGCACAAGAGACCCAGTACTTC.

This clonotype was seen many times. The V call is TRBV20-1, the J call TRBJ2-5; TRBD2 agrees at 9 bases. V was clipped by 5 bases and J by 3 bases; unmatched bases: 4. The CDR3 is 13 amino acids. Germline V gives CDR1 DFQATT, CDR2 SNEGSKA (reference sequence). CDR3 coding DNA: TGCAGTGCTGGCGGGAGGGCCGAAGAGACCCAGTACTTC. The encoded protein is CSAGGRAEETQYF.

This clonotype was detected many times. The rearrangement joins TRBV20-1 to TRBJ2-7; 8 nucleotides agree with TRBD1. V shed 1 base and J 5 bases; nucleotides not matched to a gene: 13. Germline assignment: CDR1 DFQATT and CDR2 SNEGSKA (reference sequence). The CDR3 has 16 amino acids. The CDR3 DNA reads TGCAGTGCTAGAGGTCTCAAGGGACAGGTTGGCCACGAGCAGTACTTC. Translating gives CSARGLKGQVGHEQYF.

The rearrangement joins TRBV12-3 or TRBV12-4 to TRBJ1-5; weak D call: TRBD1 (5 bases). The CDR3 loop spans 15 amino acids. V was shortened by 6 bases and J by 3 bases, with 15 bases between the two germline ends. CDR3 sequence: CASSHRDSFNQPQHF. CDR3 sequence (DNA): TGTGCCAGCAGCCATAGGGACTCCTTCAATCAGCCCCAGCATTTT.

This clonotype was seen repeatedly, ten times or more. The gene calls are TRBV7-9 and TRBJ1-3, with D unresolved. V lost 5 bases and J 0 bases, leaving 14 bases between the germline ends. Germline loops: CDR1 SEHNR, CDR2 FQNEAQ (reference sequence). There are 16 residues in the CDR3. CDR3 sequence: CASSAGLGFSGNTIYF. The DNA of the CDR3 is TGTGCCAGCAGCGCGGGTCTGGGCTTCTCTGGAAACACCATATATTTT.

This clonotype came up a few times. The chain combines TRBV11-2 with TRBJ2-3, with 12 nucleotides matching TRBD2. This CDR3 contains 16 residues. Germline V gene sequence: CDR1 SGHAT, CDR2 FQNNGV. Trimming cost V 5 bases and J 1 base; bases outside gene matches: 4. The CDR3 here is CASSSRLAGGTDTQYF. CDR3 sequence (DNA): TGTGCCAGCAGCAGCCGACTAGCGGGGGGCACAGATACGCAGTATTTT.

This clonotype was observed many times. The V and J genes are TRBV2 and TRBJ2-6, with D possibly being TRBD1 (5 bases). CDR1 SNHLY and CDR2 FYNNEI come from the germline V gene. V was cut by 7 bases and J by 0 bases, with 10 bases left in between. This CDR3 contains 15 residues. CDR3 DNA: TGTGCCAGCAAAGACAGAAACTCTGGGGCCAACGTCCTGACTTTC. Translated: CASKDRNSGANVLTF.

This clonotype has a count of ten or more. The rearrangement uses TRBV19 and TRBJ1-2, with 7 bases matching TRBD1. Per germline, CDR1 LNHDA and CDR2 SQIVND (reference sequence). The trim removed 4 bases at V and 6 bases at J, leaving 5 bases unmatched. The CDR3 totals 13 residues. The chain's CDR3 is CASSRTGVHGYTF. In DNA, the CDR3 is TGTGCCAGTAGTAGGACAGGCGTCCATGGCTACACCTTC. The full variable domain, completed using reference TRBV19 and TRBJ1-2, is DGGITQSPKYLFRKEGQNVTLSCEQNLNHDAMYWYRQDPGQGLRLIYYSQIVNDFQKGDIAEGYSVSREKKESFPLTVTSAQKNPTAFYLCASSRTGVHGYTFGSGTRLTVV.

This clonotype has a count of ten or more. The chain recombines TRBV20-1 with TRBJ1-3; D ambiguous. Germline assignment: CDR1 DFQATT and CDR2 SNEGSKA (reference sequence). CDR3 length equals 16 residues. The V and J ends lost 3 bases and 2 bases respectively, with 17 bases between them. The CDR3 DNA reads as TGCAGTGCTAGTAGGCCCGGGCCTGGGGCTGGAAACACCATATATTTT. Its protein product is CSASRPGPGAGNTIYF.

There are many counts of this clonotype. V gene TRBV6-1 combines with J gene TRBJ1-5, with D possibly being TRBD1 (5 bases). The V and J ends lost 3 bases and 7 bases respectively, with 10 bases between them. The CDR3 extends over 13 amino acids. In germline, CDR1 is MNHNS, CDR2 SASEGT. For the CDR3, the DNA is TGTGCCAGCAGTGAGTCAGGGAAGCAGCCCCAGCATTTT. Protein: CASSESGKQPQHF.

This clonotype was seen many times. The V and J genes are TRBV7-8 and TRBJ1-1; D possibly corresponds to TRBD1 (5 bases). Germline values: CDR1 SGHVS, CDR2 FQNEAQ. The CDR3 has 14 amino acids. Trimming removed 2 bases at V and 1 base at J, with 8 bases between. The CDR3 DNA follows: TGTGCCAGCAGCTTAATGCAGGGGAACACTGAAGCTTTCTTT. Protein product: CASSLMQGNTEAFF.

Within the sample, this clonotype is medium-sized. V usage is TRBV10-3 and J usage is TRBJ1-5; D possibly corresponds to TRBD1 (5 bases). Germline CDR1 reads ENHRY; CDR2 reads SYGVKD. This CDR3 comprises 13 residues. Trimming removed 11 bases from V and 4 bases from J, with 15 bases in between. The CDR3 loop is CAVRTGGNQPQHF. The CDR3 coding sequence is TGTGCCGTAAGAACCGGGGGAAATCAGCCCCAGCATTTT.

This clonotype was found many times. V is TRBV28 and J is TRBJ1-6; D uncertain. The CDR3 has 13 amino acids. Germline V CDR1 and CDR2: MDHEN, SYDVKM. The V gene lost 3 bases and the J gene lost 7 bases, with 7 bases spanning the gap. DNA of the CDR3: TGTGCCAGCAGTTTTAGGAGGAATTCACCCCTCCACTTT. Residues: CASSFRRNSPLHF.

This clonotype was seen repeatedly, ten times or more. The chain carries TRBV20-1 and TRBJ1-6; 9 bases fit TRBD1. Per germline, CDR1 DFQATT and CDR2 SNEGSKA (reference sequence). The CDR3 has 20 residues. The J segment lost 4 bases and the V segment lost 3 bases, leaving 19 bases of the junction unmatched. For the CDR3, the DNA is TGCAGTGCTAGTCGCCGTTACTCCGGGACAGGGAGTGTGTATAATTCACCCCTCCACTTT. Its translation is CSASRRYSGTGSVYNSPLHF.

There are many counts of this clonotype. The J gene is TRBJ1-2, the V gene TRBV5-1, with D unclear. The germline CDR1 and CDR2 sequences are SGHRS and YFSETQ. This CDR3 is built from 14 residues. V lost 1 base to trimming and J lost 6 bases, with 13 bases between them. The chain's CDR3 is CASSLFAVGDGYTF. In DNA form, the CDR3 reads TGCGCCAGCAGCTTGTTTGCGGTTGGGGATGGCTACACCTTC.

By sample fraction, this clonotype is medium-sized. CDR3 loop: CASSQGQGAGQPQHF. The CDR3 nucleotides are TGCGCCAGCAGCCAAGGACAGGGGGCTGGGCAGCCCCAGCATTTT. This rearrangement joins TRBV4-1 to TRBJ1-5; 10 nucleotides align to TRBD1. The CDR3 has 15 residues. With V trimmed by 1 base and J by 7 bases, 4 bases remained unmatched. Germline CDR1 MGHRA, CDR2 YSYEKL.

This clonotype was found many times. V and J are TRBV6-1 and TRBJ2-7, with a weak D call TRBD1 (6 bases). The CDR3 has 14 amino acids. Germline CDR1 is MNHNS and CDR2 is SASEGT. V was cut by 4 bases and J by 4 bases, with 14 bases left in between. As DNA, the CDR3 is TGTGCCAGCAGTGTTGAGGCAGGGACATACGAGCAGTACGTC. This codes for CASSVEAGTYEQYV.

Many counts were recorded for this clonotype. The V gene is TRBV7-9, the J gene TRBJ1-1; no firm D call. CDR3 length: 14 amino acids. Germline V gene sequence: CDR1 SEHNR, CDR2 FQNEAQ (reference sequence). The germline V and J ends were trimmed by 1 base and 6 bases, with 12 bases remaining between them. The CDR3 loop reads CASSLVTAVPEAFF. Here the CDR3 DNA reads TGTGCCAGCAGCTTAGTGACGGCCGTACCTGAAGCTTTCTTT.

This clonotype was counted ten times or more. The chain is built from TRBV9 and TRBJ1-2; perhaps TRBD1 as D (5 bases). The ends were cut back, 0 bases at V and 2 bases at J, with 5 bases in the middle. This CDR3 has 13 residues. Germline values: CDR1 SGDLS, CDR2 YYNGEE. CDR3 protein: CASSVEGNYGYTF. Here the CDR3 DNA reads TGTGCCAGCAGCGTAGAGGGGAACTATGGCTACACCTTC.

This clonotype has ten or more counts. The gene calls are TRBV7-9 and TRBJ1-5; no clear D. V dropped 1 base and J dropped 7 bases, with 11 bases sitting between them. Per the germline V gene, CDR1 is SEHNR and CDR2 is FQNEAQ (reference sequence). The CDR3 extends over 14 amino acids. DNA of the CDR3: TGTGCCAGCAGCTTAGGGTCAGTTTCACAGCCCCAGCATTTT. Translating gives CASSLGSVSQPQHF.